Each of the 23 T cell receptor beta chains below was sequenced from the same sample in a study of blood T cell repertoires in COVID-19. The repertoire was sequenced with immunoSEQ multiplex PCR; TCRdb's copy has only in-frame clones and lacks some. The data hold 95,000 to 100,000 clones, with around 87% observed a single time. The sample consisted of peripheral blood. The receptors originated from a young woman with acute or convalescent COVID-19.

CDR3 in amino acids: CATSRDGTGMGNTGELFF. The CDR3 DNA reads as TGTGCCACCAGCAGGGACGGGACAGGGATGGGGAACACCGGGGAGCTGTTTTTT. This rearrangement joins TRBV15 to TRBJ2-2, with 9 nucleotides matching TRBD1. V was clipped by 3 bases and J by 1 base; unmatched bases: 9. CDR3 length: 18 residues. Germline CDR1 LNHNV, CDR2 YYDKDF (reference sequence).

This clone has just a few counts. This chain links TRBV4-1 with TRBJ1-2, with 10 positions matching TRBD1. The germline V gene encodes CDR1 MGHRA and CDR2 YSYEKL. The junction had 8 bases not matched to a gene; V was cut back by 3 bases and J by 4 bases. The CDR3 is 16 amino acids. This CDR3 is CASSHPGQGGAYGYTF. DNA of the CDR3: TGCGCCAGCAGCCACCCCGGACAGGGGGGAGCCTATGGCTACACCTTC.

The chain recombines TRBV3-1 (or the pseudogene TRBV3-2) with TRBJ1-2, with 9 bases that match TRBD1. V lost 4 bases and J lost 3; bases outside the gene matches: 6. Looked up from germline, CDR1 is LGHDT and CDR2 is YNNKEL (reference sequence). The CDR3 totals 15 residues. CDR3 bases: TGTGCCAGCAGCCCCGATTGGACAGGGGACTATGGCTACACCTTC. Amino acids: CASSPDWTGDYGYTF.

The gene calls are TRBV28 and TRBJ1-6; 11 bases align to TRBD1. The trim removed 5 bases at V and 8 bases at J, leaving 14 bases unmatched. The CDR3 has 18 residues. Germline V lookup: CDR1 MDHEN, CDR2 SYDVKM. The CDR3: CASSAGTGGMLFDSPLHF. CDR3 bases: TGTGCCAGCAGTGCCGGGACAGGGGGGATGTTGTTTGATTCACCCCTCCACTTT.

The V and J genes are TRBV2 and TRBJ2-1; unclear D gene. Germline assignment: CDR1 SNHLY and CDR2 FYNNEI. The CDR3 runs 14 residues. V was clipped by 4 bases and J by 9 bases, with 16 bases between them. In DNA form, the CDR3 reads TGTGCCAGCAGTGTCAACGTCCGGTTCGGTGAGCAGTTCTTC. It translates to CASSVNVRFGEQFF.

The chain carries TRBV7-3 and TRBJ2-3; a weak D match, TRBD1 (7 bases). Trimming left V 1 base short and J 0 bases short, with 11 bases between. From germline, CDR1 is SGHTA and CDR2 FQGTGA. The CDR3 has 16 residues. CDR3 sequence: CASSLIRGASTDTQYF. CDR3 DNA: TGTGCCAGCAGCTTAATCAGGGGGGCTAGCACAGATACGCAGTATTTT.

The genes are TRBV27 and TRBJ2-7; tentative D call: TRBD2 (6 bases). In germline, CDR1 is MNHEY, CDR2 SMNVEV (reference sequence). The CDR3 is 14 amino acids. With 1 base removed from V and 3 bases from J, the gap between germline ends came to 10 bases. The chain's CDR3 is CASSLFRGSYEQYF. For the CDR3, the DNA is TGTGCCAGCAGTTTATTCCGGGGGAGCTACGAGCAGTACTTC.

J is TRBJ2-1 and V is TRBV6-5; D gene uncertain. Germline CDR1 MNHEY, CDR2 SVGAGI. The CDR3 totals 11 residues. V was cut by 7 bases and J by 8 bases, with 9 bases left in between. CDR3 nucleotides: TGTGCCAGCAAAGGTCAGGATGAGCAGTTCTTC. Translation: CASKGQDEQFF.

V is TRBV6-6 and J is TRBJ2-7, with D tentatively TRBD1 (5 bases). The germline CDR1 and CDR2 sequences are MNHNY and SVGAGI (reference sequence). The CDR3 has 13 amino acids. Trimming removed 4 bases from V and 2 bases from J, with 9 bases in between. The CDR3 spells CASSFRQTYEQYF. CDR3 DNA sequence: TGTGCCAGCAGTTTCCGACAGACCTACGAGCAGTACTTC.

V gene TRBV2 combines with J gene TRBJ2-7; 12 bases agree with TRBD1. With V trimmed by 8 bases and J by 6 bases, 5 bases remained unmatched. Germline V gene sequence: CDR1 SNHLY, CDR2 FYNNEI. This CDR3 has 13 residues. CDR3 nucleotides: TGTGCCAGCCAGGGACAGGGGGCGGGCGAGCAGTACTTC. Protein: CASQGQGAGEQYF.

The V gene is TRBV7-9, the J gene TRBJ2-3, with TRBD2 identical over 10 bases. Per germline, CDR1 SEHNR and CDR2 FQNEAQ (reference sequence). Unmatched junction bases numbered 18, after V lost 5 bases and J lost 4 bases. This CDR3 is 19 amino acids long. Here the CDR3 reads CASSPFFPKVAGGPDTQYF. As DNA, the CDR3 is TGTGCCAGCAGCCCCTTTTTCCCCAAGGTAGCGGGGGGCCCAGATACGCAGTATTTT.

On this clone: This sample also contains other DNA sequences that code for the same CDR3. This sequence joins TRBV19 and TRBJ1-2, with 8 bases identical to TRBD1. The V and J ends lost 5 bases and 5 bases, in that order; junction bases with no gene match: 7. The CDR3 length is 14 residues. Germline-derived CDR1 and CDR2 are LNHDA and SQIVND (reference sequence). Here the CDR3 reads CASSPGTGGYGYTF. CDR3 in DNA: TGTGCCAGTAGTCCCGGGACAGGTGGATATGGCTACACCTTC.

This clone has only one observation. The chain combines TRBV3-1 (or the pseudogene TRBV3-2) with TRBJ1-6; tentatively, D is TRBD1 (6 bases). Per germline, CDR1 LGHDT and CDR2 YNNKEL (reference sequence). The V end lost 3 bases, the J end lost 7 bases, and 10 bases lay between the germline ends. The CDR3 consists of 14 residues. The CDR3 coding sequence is TGTGCCAGCAGCCAGGGGGGGGCCAATTCACCCCTCCACTTT. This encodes CASSQGGANSPLHF.

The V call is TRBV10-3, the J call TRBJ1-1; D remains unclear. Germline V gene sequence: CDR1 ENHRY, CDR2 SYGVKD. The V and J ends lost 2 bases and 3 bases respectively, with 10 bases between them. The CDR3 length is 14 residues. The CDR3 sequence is CAISELASYTEAFF. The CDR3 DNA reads TGTGCCATCAGTGAGCTAGCTTCCTACACTGAAGCTTTCTTT.

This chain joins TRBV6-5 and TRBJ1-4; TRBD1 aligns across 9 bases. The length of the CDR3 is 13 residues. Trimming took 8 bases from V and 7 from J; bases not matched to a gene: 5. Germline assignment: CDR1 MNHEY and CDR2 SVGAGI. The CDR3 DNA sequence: TGTGCCAGCCGTCGGACAGGGGCTGAAAAACTGTTTTTT. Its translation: CASRRTGAEKLFF.

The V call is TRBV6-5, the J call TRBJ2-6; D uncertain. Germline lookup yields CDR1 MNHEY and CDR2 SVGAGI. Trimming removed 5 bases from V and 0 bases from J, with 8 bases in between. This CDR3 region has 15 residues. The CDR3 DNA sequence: TGTGCCAGCAGTAGCTCGTTCTCTGGGGCCAACGTCCTGACTTTC. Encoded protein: CASSSSFSGANVLTF.

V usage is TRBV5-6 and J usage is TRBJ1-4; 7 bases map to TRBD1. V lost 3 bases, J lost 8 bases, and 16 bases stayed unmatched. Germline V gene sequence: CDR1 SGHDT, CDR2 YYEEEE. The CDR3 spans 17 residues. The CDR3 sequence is CASSYSPTRDSREKLFF. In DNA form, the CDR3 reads TGTGCCAGCAGCTACAGTCCGACCCGGGACAGTCGAGAAAAACTGTTTTTT.

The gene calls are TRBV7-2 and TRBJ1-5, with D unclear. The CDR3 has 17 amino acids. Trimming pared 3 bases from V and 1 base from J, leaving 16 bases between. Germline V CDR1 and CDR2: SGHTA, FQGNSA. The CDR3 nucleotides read TGTGCCAGCAGCTTTGGCATCTCTCGAGGCAGCAATCAGCCCCAGCATTTT. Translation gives CASSFGISRGSNQPQHF.

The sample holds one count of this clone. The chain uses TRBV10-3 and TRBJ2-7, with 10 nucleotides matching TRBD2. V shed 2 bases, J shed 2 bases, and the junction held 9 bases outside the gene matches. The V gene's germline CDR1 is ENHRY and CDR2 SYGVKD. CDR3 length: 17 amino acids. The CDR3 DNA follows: TGTGCCATCAGTGAGCCCCTTAGTAGCGGGGGGACCTACGAGCAGTACTTC. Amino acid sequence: CAISEPLSSGGTYEQYF.

CDR3 DNA sequence: TGCGCCAGCAGCTATGGGCAGGGTGGGACAGATACGCAGTATTTT. This sequence encodes CASSYGQGGTDTQYF. The chain has TRBV5-1 and TRBJ2-3; perhaps TRBD1 as D (5 bases). Germline CDR1 SGHRS, CDR2 YFSETQ. The CDR3 is 15 amino acids. Between the trimmed V and J ends, which lost 3 bases and 3 bases, there was a span of 14 bases.

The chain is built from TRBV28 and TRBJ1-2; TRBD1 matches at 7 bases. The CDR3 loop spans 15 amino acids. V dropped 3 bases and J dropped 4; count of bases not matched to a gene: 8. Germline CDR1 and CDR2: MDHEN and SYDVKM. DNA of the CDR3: TGTGCCAGCAGTTTCCCGACAGGGCCTCCCTATGGCTACACCTTC. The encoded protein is CASSFPTGPPYGYTF.

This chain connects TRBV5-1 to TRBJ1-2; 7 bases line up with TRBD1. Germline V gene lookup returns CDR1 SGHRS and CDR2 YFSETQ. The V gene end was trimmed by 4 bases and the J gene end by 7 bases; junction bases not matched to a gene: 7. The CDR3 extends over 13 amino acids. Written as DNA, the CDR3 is TGCGCCAGCAGCCTCGACAGGGCGGGTGGCTACACCTTC. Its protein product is CASSLDRAGGYTF.

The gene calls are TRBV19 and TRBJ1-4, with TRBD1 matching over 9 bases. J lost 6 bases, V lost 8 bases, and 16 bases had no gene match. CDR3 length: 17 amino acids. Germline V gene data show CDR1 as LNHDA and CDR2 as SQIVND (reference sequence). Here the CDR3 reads CASRRDRVGWGDEKLFF. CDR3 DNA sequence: TGTGCCAGTCGGCGGGACAGGGTCGGATGGGGCGATGAAAAACTGTTTTTT. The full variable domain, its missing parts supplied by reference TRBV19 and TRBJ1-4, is DGGITQSPKYLFRKEGQNVTLSCEQNLNHDAMYWYRQDPGQGLRLIYYSQIVNDFQKGDIAEGYSVSREKKESFPLTVTSAQKNPTAFYLCASRRDRVGWGDEKLFFGSGTQLSVL.